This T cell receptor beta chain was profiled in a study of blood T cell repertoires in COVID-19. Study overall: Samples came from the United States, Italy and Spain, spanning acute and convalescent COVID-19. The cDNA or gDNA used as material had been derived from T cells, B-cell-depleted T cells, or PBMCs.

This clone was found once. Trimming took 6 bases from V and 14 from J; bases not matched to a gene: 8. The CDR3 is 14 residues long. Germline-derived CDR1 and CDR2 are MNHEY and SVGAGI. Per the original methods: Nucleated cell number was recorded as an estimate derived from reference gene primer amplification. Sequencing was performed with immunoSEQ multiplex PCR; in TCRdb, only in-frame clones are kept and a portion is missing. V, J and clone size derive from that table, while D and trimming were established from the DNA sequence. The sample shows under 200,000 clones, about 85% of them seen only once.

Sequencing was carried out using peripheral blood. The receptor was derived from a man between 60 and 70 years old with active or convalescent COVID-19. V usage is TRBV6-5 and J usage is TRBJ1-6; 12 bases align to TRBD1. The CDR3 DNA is TGTGCCAGCAGATCCGGGACAGGGGGCAGAGCCCTCCACTTT. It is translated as CASRSGTGGRALHF.